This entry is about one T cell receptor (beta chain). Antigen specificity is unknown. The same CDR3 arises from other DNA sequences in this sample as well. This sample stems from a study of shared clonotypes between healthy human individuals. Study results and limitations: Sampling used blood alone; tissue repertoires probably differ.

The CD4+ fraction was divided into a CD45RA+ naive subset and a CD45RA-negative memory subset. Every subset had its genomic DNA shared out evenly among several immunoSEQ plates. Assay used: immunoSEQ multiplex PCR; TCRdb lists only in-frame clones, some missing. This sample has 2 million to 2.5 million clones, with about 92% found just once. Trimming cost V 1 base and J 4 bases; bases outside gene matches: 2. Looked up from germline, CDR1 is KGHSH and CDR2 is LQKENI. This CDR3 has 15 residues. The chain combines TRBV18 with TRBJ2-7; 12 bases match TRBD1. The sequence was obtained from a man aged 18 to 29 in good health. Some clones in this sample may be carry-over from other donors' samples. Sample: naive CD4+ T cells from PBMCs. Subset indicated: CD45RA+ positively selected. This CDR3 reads CASSPQGQGAYEQYF. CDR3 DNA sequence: TGTGCCAGCTCACCACAGGGACAGGGGGCGTACGAGCAGTACTTC.